Shown below are 18 T cell receptor beta chains from a single sample sequenced in a study of T cell responses to AZD1222 COVID-19 vaccine. Sequencing used immunoSEQ multiplex PCR; TCRdb keeps in-frame clones, though not all of them. In the table there are about 120,000 clones, roughly 84% of which are singletons. The starting material was peripheral blood, obtained 28 days after the second AZD1222 dose. These receptors were obtained from an adult who received the AZD1222 COVID-19 vaccine.

This chain uses TRBV5-1 with TRBJ2-1, with D tentatively TRBD1 or TRBD2 (6 bases each). The V end was cut by 4 bases, the J end by 4 bases, with 9 bases between. CDR1 and CDR2 from the germline V gene are SGHRS and YFSETQ. The CDR3 is made up of 13 amino acids. Here the CDR3 reads CASSKGGYNEQFF. The CDR3 DNA reads TGCGCCAGCAGCAAGGGGGGTTACAATGAGCAGTTCTTC.

This clone was seen a handful of times. The gene calls are TRBV4-1 and TRBJ1-4; D perhaps matches TRBD1 (5 bases). The V gene lost 4 bases and the J gene lost 7 bases, with 16 bases spanning the gap. CDR3 length equals 15 residues. Per the germline V gene, CDR1 is MGHRA and CDR2 is YSYEKL. The CDR3 protein is CASSRGTQGAEKLFF. In DNA form, the CDR3 reads TGCGCCAGCAGCCGCGGGACCCAGGGCGCTGAAAAACTGTTTTTT.

J is TRBJ1-4 and V is TRBV4-2; D unresolved. The CDR3 loop spans 15 amino acids. Germline CDR1 LGHNA, CDR2 YNFKEQ. V dropped 3 bases and J dropped 7 bases, with 15 bases sitting between them. The CDR3 DNA follows: TGTGCCAGCAGCCAGCCGAGGGAGGTACGTGAAAAACTGTTTTTT. This encodes CASSQPREVREKLFF.

The J gene is TRBJ1-2, the V gene TRBV28, with 12 bases matching TRBD1. The CDR3 consists of 15 residues. V dropped 1 base and J dropped 6; count of bases not matched to a gene: 3. Germline lookup yields CDR1 MDHEN and CDR2 SYDVKM. CDR3 DNA sequence: TGTGCCAGCAGTTTATCGGGACAGGGGGCAAATGGCTACACCTTC. Amino acid sequence: CASSLSGQGANGYTF.

This sequence joins TRBV9 and TRBJ2-7; no clear D gene. Germline V gene lookup returns CDR1 SGDLS and CDR2 YYNGEE. Trimming cost V 0 bases and J 1 base, with 8 bases left between them. This CDR3 contains 14 residues. The CDR3 DNA follows: TGTGCCAGCAGCGTAGATCTAGTTTCCTACGAGCAGTACTTC. Protein product: CASSVDLVSYEQYF.

There are a few counts of this clone. V gene TRBV10-3 combines with J gene TRBJ2-1, with unresolved D. Germline V gene sequence: CDR1 ENHRY, CDR2 SYGVKD. Trimming left V 4 bases short and J 0 bases short, with 7 bases between. The CDR3 is 14 amino acids. The CDR3 region is CAISGSSSYNEQFF. In nucleotides, the CDR3 is TGTGCCATCAGTGGCAGTAGCTCCTACAATGAGCAGTTCTTC.

V is TRBV6-2 or TRBV6-3 and J is TRBJ1-6, with 7 bases that match TRBD1. Germline V gene lookup returns CDR1 MNHEY and CDR2 SVGEGT. This CDR3 is built from 16 residues. The V gene end was trimmed by 5 bases and the J gene end by 13 bases; junction bases not matched to a gene: 17. CDR3 in amino acids: CASSRRVWTGPSPLHF. CDR3 coding DNA: TGTGCCAGCAGTAGGCGGGTTTGGACAGGCCCTTCCCCCCTCCACTTT.

V is TRBV10-1 and J is TRBJ2-5; 13 positions agree with TRBD2. Trimming at V came to 2 bases and at J to 4 bases, leaving 4 bases not matched to a gene. This CDR3 region has 16 residues. Germline values: CDR1 WNHNN, CDR2 SYGVQD (reference sequence). DNA of the CDR3: TGCGCCAGCAGTGAGAGGGGGACTAGCGGGACAGAGACCCAGTACTTC. Translating it yields CASSERGTSGTETQYF.

The gene calls are TRBV6-5 and TRBJ1-6, with no clear D. This CDR3 comprises 15 residues. Germline values: CDR1 MNHEY, CDR2 SVGAGI. Trimming left V 5 bases short and J 6 bases short, with 14 bases between. CDR3: CASSLGPALNSPLHF. The CDR3 region has the DNA TGTGCCAGCAGTCTTGGCCCCGCCCTTAATTCACCCCTCCACTTT.

The rearrangement joins TRBV4-3 to TRBJ2-2; D gene ambiguous. The germline CDR1 and CDR2 sequences are LGHNA and YSLEER. Trimming cost V 0 bases and J 9 bases, with 11 bases left between them. This CDR3 spans 14 amino acids. Here the CDR3 reads CASSQDGLVRELFF. CDR3 nucleotide sequence: TGCGCCAGCAGCCAAGATGGGCTGGTCCGGGAGCTGTTTTTT.

The rearrangement uses TRBV7-3 and TRBJ2-5; TRBD1 agrees at 8 bases. Per the germline V gene, CDR1 is SGHTA and CDR2 is FQGTGA. The length of the CDR3 is 13 residues. Trimming cost V 5 bases and J 5 bases; bases outside gene matches: 4. CDR3 DNA: TGTGCCAGCAGCCAAGGACAGGGTGAGACCCAGTACTTC. Encoded protein: CASSQGQGETQYF.

The chain joins TRBV19 to TRBJ1-5; D is uncertain. CDR1 and CDR2 (germline): LNHDA, SQIVND (reference sequence). The CDR3 covers 12 residues. Trimming pared 3 bases from V and 4 bases from J, leaving 4 bases between. The CDR3 bases are TGTGCCAGTAGTATGCCAAATCAGCCCCAGCATTTT. Amino acids: CASSMPNQPQHF.

This clone was observed once. The chain carries TRBV4-1 and TRBJ2-1, with D perhaps matching TRBD2 (5 bases). From germline, CDR1 is MGHRA and CDR2 YSYEKL. CDR3 length: 16 amino acids. Trimming shortened V by 0 bases and J by 12 bases, and 21 bases separated the two germline ends. The CDR3 is CASSQDRRSSTGRQFF. In nucleotides, the CDR3 is TGCGCCAGCAGCCAAGATAGGCGGAGTAGCACGGGGAGGCAGTTCTTC.

The chain uses TRBV7-5 and TRBJ1-1. TRBV7-5 is described as a pseudogene. The CDR3 contains 14 residues. CDR3 loop: CVRSLQGTGTEAFF. For the CDR3, the DNA is TGTGTCAGAAGCTTACAGGGAACGGGGACTGAAGCTTTCTTT.

The chain recombines TRBV28 with TRBJ1-5, with D hard to call. This CDR3 region has 14 residues. The V end was cut by 3 bases, the J end by 5 bases, with 11 bases between. Germline V gene data show CDR1 as MDHEN and CDR2 as SYDVKM. The CDR3 DNA is TGTGCCAGCAGTTTTCCAATTGAGGATCAGCCCCAGCATTTT. This gives the protein CASSFPIEDQPQHF.

The chain couples TRBV10-3 to TRBJ1-3; TRBD1 aligns across 7 bases. The V gene's germline CDR1 is ENHRY and CDR2 SYGVKD. Losses at the gene ends were 4 bases for V and 1 base for J; bases not matched to a gene: 10. This CDR3 is 17 amino acids long. The CDR3 nucleotides read TGTGCCATCAGTGTTTGGGCCAGGGGGTCATCTGGAAACACCATATATTTT. Translation gives CAISVWARGSSGNTIYF.

The V and J genes are TRBV4-2 and TRBJ2-7; D gene ambiguous. Trimming removed 4 bases from V and 3 bases from J, with 10 bases in between. The CDR3 sequence is 13 residues long. Germline CDR1 is LGHNA and CDR2 is YNFKEQ. The CDR3 loop reads CASSRDLGYEQYF. CDR3 in DNA: TGTGCCAGCAGCCGCGACTTAGGCTACGAGCAGTACTTC.

The rearrangement uses TRBV12-3 or TRBV12-4 and TRBJ2-5; D may match TRBD1 or TRBD2 (5 bases each). V lost 6 bases and J lost 4, with 12 bases in between. The CDR3 is 13 amino acids. The DNA for the CDR3 is TGTGCCAGCAGGCCGGGACCGGGAGAGACCCAGTACTTC. Protein sequence: CASRPGPGETQYF.